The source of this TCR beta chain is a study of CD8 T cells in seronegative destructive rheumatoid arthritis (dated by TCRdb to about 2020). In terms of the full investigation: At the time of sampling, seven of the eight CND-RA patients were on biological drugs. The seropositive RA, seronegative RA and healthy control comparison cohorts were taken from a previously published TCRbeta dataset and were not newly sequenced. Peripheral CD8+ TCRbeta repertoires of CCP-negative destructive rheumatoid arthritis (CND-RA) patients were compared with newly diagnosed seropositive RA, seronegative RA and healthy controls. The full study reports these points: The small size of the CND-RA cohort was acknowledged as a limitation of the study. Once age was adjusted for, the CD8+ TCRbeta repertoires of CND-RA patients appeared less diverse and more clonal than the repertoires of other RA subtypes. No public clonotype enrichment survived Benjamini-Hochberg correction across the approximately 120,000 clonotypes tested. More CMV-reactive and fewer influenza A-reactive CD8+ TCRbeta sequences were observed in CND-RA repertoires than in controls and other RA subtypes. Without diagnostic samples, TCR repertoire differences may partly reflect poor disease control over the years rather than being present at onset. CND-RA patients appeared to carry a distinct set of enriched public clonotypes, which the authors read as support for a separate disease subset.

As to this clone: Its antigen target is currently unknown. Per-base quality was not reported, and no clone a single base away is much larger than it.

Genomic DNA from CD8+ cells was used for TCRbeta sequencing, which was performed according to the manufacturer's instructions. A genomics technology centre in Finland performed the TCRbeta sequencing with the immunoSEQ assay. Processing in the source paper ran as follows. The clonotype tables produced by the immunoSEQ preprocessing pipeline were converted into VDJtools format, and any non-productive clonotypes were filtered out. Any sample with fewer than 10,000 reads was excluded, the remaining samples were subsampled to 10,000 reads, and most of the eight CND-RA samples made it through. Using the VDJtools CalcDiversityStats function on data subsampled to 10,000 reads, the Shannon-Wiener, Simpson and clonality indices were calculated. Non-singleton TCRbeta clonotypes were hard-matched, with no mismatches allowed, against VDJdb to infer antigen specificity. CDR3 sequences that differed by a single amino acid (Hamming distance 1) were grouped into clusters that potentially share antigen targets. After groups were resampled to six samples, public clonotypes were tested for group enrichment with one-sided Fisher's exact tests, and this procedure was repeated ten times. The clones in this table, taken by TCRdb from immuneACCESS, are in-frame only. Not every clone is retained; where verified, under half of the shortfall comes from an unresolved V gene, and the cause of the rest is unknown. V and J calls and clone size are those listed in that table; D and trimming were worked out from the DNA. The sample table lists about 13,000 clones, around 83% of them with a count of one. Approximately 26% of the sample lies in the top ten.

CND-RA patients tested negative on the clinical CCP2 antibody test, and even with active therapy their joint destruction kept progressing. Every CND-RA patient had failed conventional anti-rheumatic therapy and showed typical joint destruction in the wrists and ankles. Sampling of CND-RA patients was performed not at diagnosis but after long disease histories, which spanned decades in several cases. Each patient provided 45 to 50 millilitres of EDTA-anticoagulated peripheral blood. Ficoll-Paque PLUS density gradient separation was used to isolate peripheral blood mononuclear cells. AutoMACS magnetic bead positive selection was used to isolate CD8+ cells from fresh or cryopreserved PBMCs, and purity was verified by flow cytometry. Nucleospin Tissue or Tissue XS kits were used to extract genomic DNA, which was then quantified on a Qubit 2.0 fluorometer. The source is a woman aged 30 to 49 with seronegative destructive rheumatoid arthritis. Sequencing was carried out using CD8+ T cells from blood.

The encoded CDR3 is CASTLSGGAGDTQYF. The DNA sequence is as follows: TGTGCCAGCACCCTTAGCGGGGGGGCAGGAGATACGCAGTATTTT. The V and J segments used are TRBV7-9 and TRBJ2-3; the central 11 bases match TRBD2. From its cysteine to its phenylalanine, the CDR3 spans 15 amino acids. The only DNA kept is the CDR3, 45 bases in frame from the first base. V lost 7 bases and J lost 5 bases, and the count of bases not matched to a germline gene is 8. Taken from the germline V gene (reference sequence), the CDR1 and CDR2 loops are SEHNR and FQNEAQ.